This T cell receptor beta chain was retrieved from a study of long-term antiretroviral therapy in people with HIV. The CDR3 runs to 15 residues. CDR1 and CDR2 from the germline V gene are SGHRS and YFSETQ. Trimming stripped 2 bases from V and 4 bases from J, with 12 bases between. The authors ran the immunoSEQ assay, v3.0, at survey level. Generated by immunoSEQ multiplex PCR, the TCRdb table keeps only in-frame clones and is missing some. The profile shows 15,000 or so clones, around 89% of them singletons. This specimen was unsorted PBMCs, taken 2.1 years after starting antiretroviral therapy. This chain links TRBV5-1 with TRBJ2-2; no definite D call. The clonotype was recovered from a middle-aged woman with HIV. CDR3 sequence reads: CASSFERPPTGELFF. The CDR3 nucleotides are TGCGCCAGCAGCTTTGAAAGGCCTCCCACCGGGGAGCTGTTTTTT.